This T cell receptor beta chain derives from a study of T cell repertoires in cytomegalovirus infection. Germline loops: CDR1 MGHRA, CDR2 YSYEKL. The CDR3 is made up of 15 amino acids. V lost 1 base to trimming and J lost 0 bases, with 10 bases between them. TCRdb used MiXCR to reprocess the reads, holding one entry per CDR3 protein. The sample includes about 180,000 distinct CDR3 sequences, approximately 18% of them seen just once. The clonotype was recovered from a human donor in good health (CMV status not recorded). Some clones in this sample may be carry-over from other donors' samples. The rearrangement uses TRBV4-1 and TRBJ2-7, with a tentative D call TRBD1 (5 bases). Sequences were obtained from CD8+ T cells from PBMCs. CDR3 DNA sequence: TGCGCCAGCAGCCAAGGTGGGGCGGTCTCCTACGAGCAGTACTTC. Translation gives CASSQGGAVSYEQYF.